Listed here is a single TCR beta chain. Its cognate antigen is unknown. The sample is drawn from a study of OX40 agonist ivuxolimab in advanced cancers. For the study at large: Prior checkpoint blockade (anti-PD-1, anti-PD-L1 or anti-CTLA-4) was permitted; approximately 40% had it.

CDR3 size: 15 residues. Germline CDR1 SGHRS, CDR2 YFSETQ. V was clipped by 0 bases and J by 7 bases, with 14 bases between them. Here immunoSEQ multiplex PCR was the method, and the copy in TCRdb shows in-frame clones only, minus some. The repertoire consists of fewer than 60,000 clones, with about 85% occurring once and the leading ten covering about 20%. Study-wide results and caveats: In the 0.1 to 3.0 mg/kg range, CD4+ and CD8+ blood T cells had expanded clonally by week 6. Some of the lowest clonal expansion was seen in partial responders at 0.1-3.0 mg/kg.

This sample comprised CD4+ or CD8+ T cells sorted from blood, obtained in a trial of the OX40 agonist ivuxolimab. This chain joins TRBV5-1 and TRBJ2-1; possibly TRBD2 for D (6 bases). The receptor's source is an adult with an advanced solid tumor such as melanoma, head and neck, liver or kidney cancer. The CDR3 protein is CASSLDSNAGNEQFF. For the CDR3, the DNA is TGCGCCAGCAGCTTGGACTCGAATGCGGGGAATGAGCAGTTCTTC.